This TCR beta chain was observed in a study of T cells after yellow fever vaccination. Study conclusions and caveats: Reappearance after the booster was observed for most primary-vaccination clones (roughly 97% CD4, about 90% CD8). Among all clonotypes, a small share was observed in both CD4 and CD8 compartments. FACS-sorted repertoires could harbor abundant contaminating bulk-population clonotypes.

This clonotype occurred many times. Its specificity is not known. A 5'RACE template-switching step, the method used to make TCR cDNA, added a universal primer site and UMIs. TCRdb re-called the 5' RACE reads with MiXCR, one entry per CDR3 protein. The sample shows 150,000 or so distinct CDR3 sequences, about 7% of them seen only once. This CDR3 has 13 residues. Between the trimmed V and J ends, which lost 4 bases and 2 bases, there was a span of 8 bases. Looked up from germline, CDR1 is KGHSH and CDR2 is LQKENI. Sample: CD4+ T cells sorted from PBMCs, taken 10 days after the yellow fever booster vaccination. The gene calls are TRBV18 and TRBJ2-5; the D gene is possibly TRBD2 (6 bases). This sequence originates from a man aged 25-45 years who received the YFV17D yellow fever vaccine. CDR3 protein: CASSQGLQETQYF. In nucleotides, the CDR3 is TGTGCCAGCTCACAAGGACTACAAGAGACCCAGTACTTC.